These T cell receptor beta chains were read from a single sample in a study of blood T cell repertoires in COVID-19. Sequenced by immunoSEQ multiplex PCR; TCRdb stores in-frame clones only, minus some. The sample lists about 280,000 clones; roughly 90% were seen once. The sequenced material came from peripheral blood. The origin of the receptors is a woman in her 30s with COVID-19, enrolled during active disease. CDR3s include the opening cysteine and the closing phenylalanine or tryptophan. A D gene is named only where the DNA matches it firmly. Some rows mark clone size as missing; the rest say once, few, many or name a class of expanded clone.

TRBD1	NA	TRBJ2-7	TRBV5-1	TGCGCCAGCAGCTTGGTTCTTAGGGGGCATTCCTACGAGCAGTACTTC	CASSLVLRGHSYEQYF
NA	NA	TRBJ2-3	TRBV4-3	TGCGCCAGCAGCCAAGGGGGGAGGCGCACAGATACGCAGTATTTT	CASSQGGRRTDTQYF
NA	NA	TRBJ2-3	TRBV10-3	TGTGCCATCAGTGAGGAGGACAACACAGATACGCAGTATTTT	CAISEEDNTDTQYF
TRBD1	NA	TRBJ1-1	TRBV6-5	TGTGCCAGCAGGGACAGGGGGGACACTGAAGCTTTCTTT	CASRDRGDTEAFF
TRBD2	NA	TRBJ2-2	TRBV4-3	TGCGCCAGCAGCCAAGGACTAGCGGGAGGAAACACCGGGGAGCTGTTTTTT	CASSQGLAGGNTGELFF
NA	NA	TRBJ2-2	TRBV29-1	TGCAGCGTTGAAGATCTATCCGGGACAAGTAACACCGGGGAGCTGTTTTTT	CSVEDLSGTSNTGELFF
TRBD1	NA	TRBJ1-3	TRBV9	TGTGCCAGCAGCGTCGGCGGACAGGGGCCTTACAGGGGCTCTGGAAACACCATATATTTT	CASSVGGQGPYRGSGNTIYF
TRBD2	NA	TRBJ2-2	TRBV11-2	TGTGCCAGCGGACGAGCTAGCGGGAGTGGTACCGGGGAGCTGTTTTTT	CASGRASGSGTGELFF
NA	NA	TRBJ2-5	TRBV5-6	TGTGCCAGCAGCTTGGCCTCGTACCAAGAGACCCAGTACTTC	CASSLASYQETQYF
NA	NA	TRBJ2-3	TRBV5-5	TGTGCCAGCAGCCCCCTTTTAGGCACAGATACGCAGTATTTT	CASSPLLGTDTQYF
TRBD1	NA	TRBJ2-1	TRBV7-9	TGTGCCAGCAGCTCGGGACAGGGGTACCACAATGAGCAGTTCTTC	CASSSGQGYHNEQFF
TRBD1	NA	TRBJ1-2	TRBV5-5	TGTGCCAGCAGCTTGGCGGCAGGGGGCAACTATGGCTACACCTTC	CASSLAAGGNYGYTF
TRBD1	few	TRBJ2-7	TRBV27	TGTGCCAGCACGGACAGGGCGGTGGGCGAGCAGTACTTC	CASTDRAVGEQYF
NA	NA	TRBJ1-2	TRBV6-1	TGTGCCAGCAGTGAAGCCGCCACTATCTATGGCTACACCTTC	CASSEAATIYGYTF
NA	NA	TRBJ1-1	TRBV24-1	TGTGCCACCAGACAAGACGGGTTAACTGAAGCTTTCTTT	CATRQDGLTEAFF
TRBD1	NA	TRBJ2-7	TRBV7-8	TGTGCCAGCAGCACCGCCGGGACAGGAGTAGGCGAGCAGTACTTC	CASSTAGTGVGEQYF
NA	NA	TRBJ2-7	TRBV15	TGTGCCACCAGCTCCGGCGGGACGGGCGACGAGCAGTACTTC	CATSSGGTGDEQYF
TRBD2	NA	TRBJ2-1	TRBV9	TGTGCCAGCAGCGTAGAACTAGCGGGAGCCAATGAGCAGTTCTTC	CASSVELAGANEQFF
TRBD2	NA	TRBJ2-7	TRBV11-2	TGTGCCAGCAGCTTAGAAGCGGGAGTAACCTACGAGCAGTACTTC	CASSLEAGVTYEQYF
TRBD2	NA	TRBJ2-1	TRBV7-9	TGTGCCAGCAGAATCGACAGCTTAGCGGGAAAACCCTTCTACAATGAGCAGTTCTTC	CASRIDSLAGKPFYNEQFF
NA	NA	TRBJ2-7	TRBV4-1	TGCGCCAGCAGCCAAGCAGATATTCTTTTGTCCGGGTACGAGCAGTACTTC	CASSQADILLSGYEQYF
TRBD1	NA	TRBJ2-1	TRBV11-2	TGTGCCAGCGCACAGGGGAGACGTTTCTACAATGAGCAGTTCTTC	CASAQGRRFYNEQFF
NA	NA	TRBJ1-4	TRBV6-5	TGTGCCAGCAGTTACTCCGGGGGAAGGGGTGAAAAACTGTTTTTT	CASSYSGGRGEKLFF
NA	NA	TRBJ2-7	TRBV6-2/TRBV6-3	TGTGCCAGCAGTCCAGGACACCGACCCTACGAGCAGTACTTC	CASSPGHRPYEQYF
TRBD2	once	TRBJ2-7	TRBV6-4	TGTGCCAGCAGTGAATTCTCGGGAGGGGCCTACGAGCAGTACTTC	CASSEFSGGAYEQYF
TRBD2	NA	TRBJ2-1	TRBV20-1	TGCAGTGCTAGTGATAGCGGGAGGGACAATGAGCAGTTCTTC	CSASDSGRDNEQFF
NA	NA	TRBJ2-3	TRBV10-1	TGCGCCAGCAGTCGAGGGCGAGATACGCAGTATTTT	CASSRGRDTQYF
TRBD1	NA	TRBJ2-7	TRBV2	TGTGCCAGCAGAGATTACGGGACAGGGGGCTTGGAGCAGTACTTC	CASRDYGTGGLEQYF
TRBD1	NA	TRBJ1-5	TRBV25-1	TGTGCCAGCAGCAGGACAGGGGGAAATCAGCCCCAGCATTTT	CASSRTGGNQPQHF
TRBD1	NA	TRBJ1-2	TRBV2	TGTGTTTGGGGGACAGGGGTCAACTATGGCTACACCTTC	CVWGTGVNYGYTF
NA	NA	TRBJ2-6	TRBV2	TGTGCCAGCAGGGGTCGGGACTTTACACCACCTGGGGCCAACGTCCTGACTTTC	CASRGRDFTPPGANVLTF
TRBD2	NA	TRBJ2-2	TRBV6-4	TGTGCCAGCTCCCTGGACGGGAGGGACACCGGGGAGCTGTTTTTT	CASSLDGRDTGELFF
TRBD2	NA	TRBJ2-3	TRBV5-1	TGCGCCAGCAGCCCCACTAGCGGGGGGTTCACAGATACGCAGTATTTT	CASSPTSGGFTDTQYF
NA	NA	TRBJ2-1	TRBV11-3	TGTGCCAGCAGCCCGAATTACAGGGATGAGCAGTTCTTC	CASSPNYRDEQFF
TRBD2	NA	TRBJ2-5	TRBV6-5	TGTGAGTCTAGACTAGCGGTCCAAGAGACCCAGTACTTC	CESRLAVQETQYF
TRBD1	NA	TRBJ2-5	TRBV2	TGTGCCAGCACCCAGGACAGGCAGACCCAGTACTTC	CASTQDRQTQYF
NA	NA	TRBJ1-1	TRBV9	TGTGCCAGCAGCGTAGGGGGAGGGTTCGGGAACACTGAAGCTTTCTTT	CASSVGGGFGNTEAFF
NA	NA	TRBJ1-5	TRBV30	TGTGCCTCCCGGACATTAAATCAGCCCCAGCATTTT	CASRTLNQPQHF
NA	NA	TRBJ2-5	TRBV19	TGTGCCAGTAGTATTCCCGGTGCGAAGACCCAGTACTTC	CASSIPGAKTQYF
NA	NA	TRBJ2-2	TRBV6-5	TGTGCCAGCAGCCGGACTACCGGGGGGGAGCTGTTTTTT	CASSRTTGGELFF
TRBD2	NA	TRBJ2-7	TRBV7-2	TGTGCCAGCAGTTACGCGGGGGCGGGAGGGCCTCTCGAGCAGTACTTC	CASSYAGAGGPLEQYF
NA	NA	TRBJ1-1	TRBV19	TGTGCCAGTAGCCTACAGGTCCTGAACACTGAAGCTTTCTTT	CASSLQVLNTEAFF
NA	NA	TRBJ2-7	TRBV20-1	TGCAGTGCTGGCGGGATCTACGAGCAGTACTTC	CSAGGIYEQYF
NA	NA	TRBJ1-5	TRBV6-5	TGTGCCAGCAGTTACTCCTTGACAGGCAATCAGCCCCAGCATTTT	CASSYSLTGNQPQHF
NA	NA	TRBJ1-5	TRBV7-9	TGTGCCAGCAGCCTGATCGGGGGTAATGGCAATCAGCCCCAGCATTTT	CASSLIGGNGNQPQHF
NA	NA	TRBJ2-7	TRBV6-5	TGTGCCAGCAGTTACTCGCCCTTCCGGGAGCAGTACTTC	CASSYSPFREQYF
TRBD2	NA	TRBJ2-3	TRBV6-5	TGTGCCAGCAGTTATTGGGGGGGGAGGGATACGCAGTATTTT	CASSYWGGRDTQYF
NA	NA	TRBJ1-4	TRBV3-1/TRBV3-2	TGTGCCAGCAGCCAACAATTAACTAATGAAAAACTGTTTTTT	CASSQQLTNEKLFF
TRBD2	NA	TRBJ2-3	TRBV7-2	TGTGCCAGCAGCTTAACTAGCGGGAGGAATACGCAGTATTTT	CASSLTSGRNTQYF
NA	once	TRBJ2-7	TRBV9	TGTGCCAGCAGCCCTTCCGCCTCATCCAACTACGCCTACGAGCAGTACTTC	CASSPSASSNYAYEQYF
NA	NA	TRBJ2-7	TRBV7-3	TGTGCCAGCAGCTTAAGCGGACAAGGCGACGAGCAGTACTTC	CASSLSGQGDEQYF
NA	NA	TRBJ1-5	TRBV28	TGTGCCAGCAGTTTGCTGGACAAGGGTCAGCCCCAGCATTTT	CASSLLDKGQPQHF
TRBD1	NA	TRBJ2-7	TRBV3-1/TRBV3-2	TGTGCCAGCAGCCAAGCTGGACAGGGCCACGAGCAGTACTTC	CASSQAGQGHEQYF
TRBD2	NA	TRBJ2-7	TRBV28	TGTGCCAGCAGCACACCAGCGGGACTTCACTACGAGCAGTACTTC	CASSTPAGLHYEQYF
NA	NA	TRBJ2-7	TRBV5-5	TGTGCCAGCAGCTTCCGGGGTGGGACCTACGAGCAGTACTTC	CASSFRGGTYEQYF
TRBD1	NA	TRBJ1-1	TRBV19	TGTGCCAGTAGTACCGACAGGGTTCATGAAGCTTTCTTT	CASSTDRVHEAFF